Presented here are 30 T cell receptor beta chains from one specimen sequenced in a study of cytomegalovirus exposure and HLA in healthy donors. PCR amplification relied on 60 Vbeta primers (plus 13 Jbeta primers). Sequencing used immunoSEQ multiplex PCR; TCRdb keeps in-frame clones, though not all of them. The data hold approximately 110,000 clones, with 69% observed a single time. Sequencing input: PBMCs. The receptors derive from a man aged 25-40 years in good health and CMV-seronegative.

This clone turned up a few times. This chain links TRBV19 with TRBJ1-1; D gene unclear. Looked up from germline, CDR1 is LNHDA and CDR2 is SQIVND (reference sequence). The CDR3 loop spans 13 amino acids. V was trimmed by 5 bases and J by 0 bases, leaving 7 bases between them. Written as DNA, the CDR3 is TGTGCCAGTAGTGCGAAAATGAACACTGAAGCTTTCTTT. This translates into CASSAKMNTEAFF.

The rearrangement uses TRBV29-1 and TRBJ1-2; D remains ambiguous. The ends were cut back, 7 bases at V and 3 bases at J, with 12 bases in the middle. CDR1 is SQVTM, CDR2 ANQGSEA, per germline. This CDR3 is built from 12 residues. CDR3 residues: CSAHQEYYGYTF. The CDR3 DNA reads TGCAGCGCCCATCAGGAATACTATGGCTACACCTTC.

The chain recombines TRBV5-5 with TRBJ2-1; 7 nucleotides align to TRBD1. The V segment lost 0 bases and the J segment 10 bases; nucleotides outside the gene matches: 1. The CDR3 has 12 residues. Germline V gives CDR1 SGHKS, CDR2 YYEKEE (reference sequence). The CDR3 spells CASSLARGEQFF. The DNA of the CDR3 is TGTGCCAGCAGCTTGGCCAGGGGGGAGCAGTTCTTC.

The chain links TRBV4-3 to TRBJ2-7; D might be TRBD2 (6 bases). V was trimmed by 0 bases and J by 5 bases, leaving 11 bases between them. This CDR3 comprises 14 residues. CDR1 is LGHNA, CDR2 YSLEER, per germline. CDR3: CASSQDRELNEQYF. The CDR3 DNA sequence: TGCGCCAGCAGCCAAGACCGGGAGTTAAACGAGCAGTACTTC.

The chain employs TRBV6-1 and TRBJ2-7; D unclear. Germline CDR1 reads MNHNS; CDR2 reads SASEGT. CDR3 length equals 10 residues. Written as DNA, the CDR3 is TGTGCGTGTGGGCCCTACGAGCAGTACTTC. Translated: CACGPYEQYF.

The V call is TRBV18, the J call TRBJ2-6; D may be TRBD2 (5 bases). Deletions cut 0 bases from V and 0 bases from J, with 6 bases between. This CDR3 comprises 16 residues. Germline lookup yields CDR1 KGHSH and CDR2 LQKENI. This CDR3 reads CASSPPGSSGANVLTF. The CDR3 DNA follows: TGTGCCAGCTCACCACCGGGGAGCTCTGGGGCCAACGTCCTGACTTTC.

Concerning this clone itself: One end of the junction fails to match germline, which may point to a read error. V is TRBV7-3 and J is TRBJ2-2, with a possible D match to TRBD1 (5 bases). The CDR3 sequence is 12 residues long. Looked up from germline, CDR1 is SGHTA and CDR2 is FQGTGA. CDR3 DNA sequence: TGTGCCGGCAGCCCCAGGGCCGGGGAGCTGTTTTTT. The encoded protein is CAGSPRAGELFF.

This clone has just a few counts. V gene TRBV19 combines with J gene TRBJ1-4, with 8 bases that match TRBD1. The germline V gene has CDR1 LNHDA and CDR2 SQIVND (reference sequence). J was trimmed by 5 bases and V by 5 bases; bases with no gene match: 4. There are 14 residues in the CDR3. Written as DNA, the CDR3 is TGTGCCAGTAGTTCCGCAGGGGGCAATGAAAAACTGTTTTTT. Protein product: CASSSAGGNEKLFF.

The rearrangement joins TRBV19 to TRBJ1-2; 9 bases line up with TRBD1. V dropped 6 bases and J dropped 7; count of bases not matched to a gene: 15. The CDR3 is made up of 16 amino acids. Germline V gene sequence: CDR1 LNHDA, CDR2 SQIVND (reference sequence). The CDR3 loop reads CASRDTPGTGKLGYTF. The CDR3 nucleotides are TGTGCCAGTAGGGATACCCCCGGGACAGGGAAGCTTGGCTACACCTTC.

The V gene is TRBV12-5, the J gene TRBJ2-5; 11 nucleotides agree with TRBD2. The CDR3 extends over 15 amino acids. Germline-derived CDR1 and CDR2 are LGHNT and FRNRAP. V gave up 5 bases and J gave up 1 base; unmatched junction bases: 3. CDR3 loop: CASGLGLAGQETQYF. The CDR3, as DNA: TGTGCTAGTGGTCTCGGACTAGCGGGCCAAGAGACCCAGTACTTC.

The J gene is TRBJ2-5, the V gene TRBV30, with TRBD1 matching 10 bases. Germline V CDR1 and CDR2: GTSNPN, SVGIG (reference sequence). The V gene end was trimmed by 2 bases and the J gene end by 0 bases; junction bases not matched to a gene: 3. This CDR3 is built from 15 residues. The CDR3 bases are TGTGCCTGGAGTAGGGGACAGGGGAACCAAGAGACCCAGTACTTC. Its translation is CAWSRGQGNQETQYF.

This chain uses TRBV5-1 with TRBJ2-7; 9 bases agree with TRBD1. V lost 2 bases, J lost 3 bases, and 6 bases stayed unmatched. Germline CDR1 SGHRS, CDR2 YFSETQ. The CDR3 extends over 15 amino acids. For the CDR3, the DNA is TGCGCCAGCAGCTTTCAGGGGGGACAGGGCTACGAGCAGTACTTC. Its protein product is CASSFQGGQGYEQYF.

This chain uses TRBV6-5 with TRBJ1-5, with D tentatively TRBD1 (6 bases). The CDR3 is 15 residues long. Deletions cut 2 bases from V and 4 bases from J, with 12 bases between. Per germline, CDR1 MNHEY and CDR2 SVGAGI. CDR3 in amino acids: CASSYTGTPNQPQHF. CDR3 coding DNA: TGTGCCAGCAGTTACACCGGGACACCGAATCAGCCCCAGCATTTT.

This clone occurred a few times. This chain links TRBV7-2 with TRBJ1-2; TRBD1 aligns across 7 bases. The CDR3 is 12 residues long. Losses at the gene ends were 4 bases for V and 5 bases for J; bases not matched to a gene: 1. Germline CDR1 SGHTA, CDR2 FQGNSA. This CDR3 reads CASSWGQYGYTF. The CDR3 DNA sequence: TGTGCCAGCAGCTGGGGACAGTATGGCTACACCTTC.

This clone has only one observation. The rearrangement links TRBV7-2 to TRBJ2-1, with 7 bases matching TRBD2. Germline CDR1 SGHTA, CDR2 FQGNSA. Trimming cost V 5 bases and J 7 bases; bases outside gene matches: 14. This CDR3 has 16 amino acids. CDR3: CASSPAGLLTYNEQFF. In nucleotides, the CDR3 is TGTGCCAGCAGCCCAGCGGGACTCCTAACTTATAATGAGCAGTTCTTC.

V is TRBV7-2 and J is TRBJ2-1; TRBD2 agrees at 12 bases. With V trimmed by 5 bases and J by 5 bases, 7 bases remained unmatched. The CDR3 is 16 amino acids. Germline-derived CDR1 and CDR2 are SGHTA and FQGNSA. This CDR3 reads CASSQKLAGGHNEQFF. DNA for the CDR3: TGTGCCAGCAGCCAAAAACTAGCGGGAGGCCACAATGAGCAGTTCTTC. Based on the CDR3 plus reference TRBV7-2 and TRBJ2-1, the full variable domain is GAGVSQSPSNKVTEKGKDVELRCDPISGHTALYWYRQSLGQGLEFLIYFQGNSAPDKSGLPSDRFSAERTGGSVSTLTIQRTQQEDSAVYLCASSQKLAGGHNEQFFGPGTRLTVL.

Here the CDR3 reads CASSFGQGTYGYTF. For the CDR3, the DNA is TGTGCCAGCAGTTTTGGACAGGGAACTTATGGCTACACCTTC. This chain connects TRBV28 to TRBJ1-2; 8 bases match TRBD1. Trimming cost V 3 bases and J 5 bases; bases outside gene matches: 5. Looked up from germline, CDR1 is MDHEN and CDR2 is SYDVKM. CDR3 length equals 14 residues.

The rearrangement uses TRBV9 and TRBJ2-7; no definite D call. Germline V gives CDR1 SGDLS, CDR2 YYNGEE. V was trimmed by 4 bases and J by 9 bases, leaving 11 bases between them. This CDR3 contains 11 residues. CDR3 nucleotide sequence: TGTGCCAGCAGCCTCCCTTCGGGGCAGTACTTC. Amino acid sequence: CASSLPSGQYF.

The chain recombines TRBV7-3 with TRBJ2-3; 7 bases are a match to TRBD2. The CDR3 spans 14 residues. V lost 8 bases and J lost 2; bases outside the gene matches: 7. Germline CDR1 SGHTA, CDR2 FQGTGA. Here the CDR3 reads CASSVRGDTDTQYF. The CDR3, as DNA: TGTGCCAGCTCCGTCCGGGGGGACACAGATACGCAGTATTTT.

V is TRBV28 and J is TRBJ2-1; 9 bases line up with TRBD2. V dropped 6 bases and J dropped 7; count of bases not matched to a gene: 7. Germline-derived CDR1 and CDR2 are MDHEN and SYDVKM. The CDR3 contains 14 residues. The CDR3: CASSSSGVINEQFF. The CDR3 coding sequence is TGTGCCAGCAGCTCTAGCGGGGTTATAAATGAGCAGTTCTTC. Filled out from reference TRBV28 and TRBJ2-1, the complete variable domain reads DVKVTQSSRYLVKRTGEKVFLECVQDMDHENMFWYRQDPGLGLRLIYFSYDVKMKEKGDIPEGYSVSREKKERFSLILESASTNQTSMYLCASSSSGVINEQFFGPGTRLTVL.

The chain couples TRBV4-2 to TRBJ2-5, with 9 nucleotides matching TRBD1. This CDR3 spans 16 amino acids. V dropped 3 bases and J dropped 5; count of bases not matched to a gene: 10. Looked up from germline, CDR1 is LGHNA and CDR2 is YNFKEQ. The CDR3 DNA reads TGTGCCAGCAGCCATAAAGGACAGGGGAACATCGAGACCCAGTACTTC. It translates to CASSHKGQGNIETQYF.

The CDR3 DNA follows: TGTGCCAGCAGAAAAGCGGGACTAGCCTACAATGAGCAGTTCTTC. Its protein product is CASRKAGLAYNEQFF. The chain has TRBV28 and TRBJ2-1, with TRBD2 matching 8 bases. The V segment lost 6 bases and the J segment 2 bases; nucleotides outside the gene matches: 6. This CDR3 comprises 15 residues. CDR1 MDHEN and CDR2 SYDVKM come from the germline V gene.

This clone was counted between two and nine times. CDR3 residues: CASPRGSTEAFF. For the CDR3, the DNA is TGTGCCAGCCCCAGGGGCAGCACTGAAGCTTTCTTT. The chain combines TRBV6-1 with TRBJ1-1; D perhaps matches TRBD1 (6 bases). CDR1 is MNHNS and CDR2 is SASEGT in the germline V gene. The CDR3 spans 12 residues. The germline V and J ends were trimmed by 8 bases and 4 bases, with 11 bases remaining between them.

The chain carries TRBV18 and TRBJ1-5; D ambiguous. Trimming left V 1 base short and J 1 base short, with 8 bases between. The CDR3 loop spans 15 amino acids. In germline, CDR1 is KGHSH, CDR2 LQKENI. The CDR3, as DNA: TGTGCCAGCTCACCACAGGGAGGAAGCAATCAGCCCCAGCATTTT. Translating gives CASSPQGGSNQPQHF.

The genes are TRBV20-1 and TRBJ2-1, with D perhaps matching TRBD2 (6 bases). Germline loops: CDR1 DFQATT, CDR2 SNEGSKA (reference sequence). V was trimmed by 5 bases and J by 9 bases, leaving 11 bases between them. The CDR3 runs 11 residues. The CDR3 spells CSASDYFEQFF. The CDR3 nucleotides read TGCAGTGCTTCGGACTACTTTGAGCAGTTCTTC.

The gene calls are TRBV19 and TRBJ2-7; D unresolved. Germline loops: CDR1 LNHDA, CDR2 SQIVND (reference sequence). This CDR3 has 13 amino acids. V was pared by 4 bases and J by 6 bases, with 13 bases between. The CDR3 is CASSTNYGFEQYF. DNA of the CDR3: TGTGCCAGTAGTACCAACTACGGATTCGAGCAGTACTTC.

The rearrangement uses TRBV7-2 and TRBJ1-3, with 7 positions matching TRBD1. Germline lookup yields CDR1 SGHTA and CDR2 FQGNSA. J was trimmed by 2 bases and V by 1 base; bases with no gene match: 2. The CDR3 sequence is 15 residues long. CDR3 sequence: CASSLVGTAGNTIYF. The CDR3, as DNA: TGTGCCAGCAGCTTAGTTGGGACAGCTGGAAACACCATATATTTT.

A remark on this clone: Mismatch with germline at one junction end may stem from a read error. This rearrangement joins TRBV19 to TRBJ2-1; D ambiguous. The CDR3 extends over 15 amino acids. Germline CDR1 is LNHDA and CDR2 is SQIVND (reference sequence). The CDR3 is CASSIDSSSNNEQFF. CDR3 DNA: TGTGCCAGTAGTATAGATTCGAGCTCCAACAATGAGCAGTTCTTC.

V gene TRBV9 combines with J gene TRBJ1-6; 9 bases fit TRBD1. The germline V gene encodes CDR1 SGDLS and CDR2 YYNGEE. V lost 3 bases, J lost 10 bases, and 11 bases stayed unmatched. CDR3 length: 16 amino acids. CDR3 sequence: CASSAVSGQGGSPLHF. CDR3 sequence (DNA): TGTGCCAGCAGCGCCGTCTCGGGACAGGGAGGGTCACCCCTCCACTTT.

Here the CDR3 DNA reads TGTGCCAGCAGCGCACCAAGCAGGGGTGGTTCACCCCTCCACTTT. Residues: CASSAPSRGGSPLHF. The chain combines TRBV9 with TRBJ1-6; a possible D gene is TRBD1 (6 bases). CDR3 length equals 15 residues. Germline V gene sequence: CDR1 SGDLS, CDR2 YYNGEE. Trimming cost V 3 bases and J 9 bases, with 16 bases left between them.